These 28 T cell receptor beta chains were all obtained from the same sample, sequenced in a study of cytomegalovirus exposure and HLA in healthy donors. Both 60 Vbeta primers and 13 Jbeta primers went into the PCR. Generated by immunoSEQ multiplex PCR, the TCRdb table keeps only in-frame clones and is missing some. The data show some 85,000 clones, with around 75% seen just once and approximately 3% held by the top ten. Sequencing used PBMCs. These receptors all come from a man aged 40-49 years in good health and CMV-seronegative.

This clone was detected a few times. This chain joins TRBV19 and TRBJ1-4; no clear D gene. The CDR3 sequence is 13 residues long. The V and J ends lost 6 bases and 0 bases respectively, with 5 bases between them. Looked up from germline, CDR1 is LNHDA and CDR2 is SQIVND (reference sequence). The CDR3 protein is CASRSATNEKLFF. DNA of the CDR3: TGTGCCAGTAGGAGTGCAACTAATGAAAAACTGTTTTTT.

CDR3 sequence reads: CASSGGWEPYEQYF. The CDR3 DNA sequence: TGCGCCAGCAGCGGGGGGTGGGAACCCTACGAGCAGTACTTC. The chain is built from TRBV5-1 and TRBJ2-7, with TRBD2 as a possible D gene (6 bases). This CDR3 is built from 14 residues. V was pared by 4 bases and J by 2 bases, with 13 bases between. The germline V gene encodes CDR1 SGHRS and CDR2 YFSETQ.

This chain connects TRBV7-6 to TRBJ1-5; D is ambiguous. V lost 2 bases and J 3 bases, leaving 2 bases between the germline ends. The CDR3 is 12 residues long. Germline V CDR1 and CDR2: SGHVS, FNYEAQ. CDR3 region: CASSLYNQPQHF. As DNA, the CDR3 is TGTGCCAGCAGCTTATACAATCAGCCCCAGCATTTT.

The chain employs TRBV2 and TRBJ2-5; 10 nucleotides match TRBD2. The V and J ends lost 4 bases and 1 base, in that order; junction bases with no gene match: 9. This CDR3 contains 17 residues. Germline-derived CDR1 and CDR2 are SNHLY and FYNNEI. As DNA, the CDR3 is TGTGCCAGCAGTGTGGATATTAGCGGGGGGTCCCAAGAGACCCAGTACTTC. Its protein product is CASSVDISGGSQETQYF.

This chain uses TRBV9 with TRBJ1-3; a possible D gene is TRBD1 (5 bases). CDR1 SGDLS and CDR2 YYNGEE come from the germline V gene. The CDR3 length is 17 residues. Between the trimmed V and J ends, which lost 3 bases and 0 bases, there was a span of 16 bases. In nucleotides, the CDR3 is TGTGCCAGCAGCGCCCGCGGGGGGACCAGCTCTGGAAACACCATATATTTT. Its protein product is CASSARGGTSSGNTIYF.

The rearrangement joins TRBV5-1 to TRBJ1-4; D is undetermined. This CDR3 has 14 amino acids. V dropped 6 bases and J dropped 4 bases, with 13 bases sitting between them. Germline CDR1 SGHRS, CDR2 YFSETQ. The CDR3 DNA sequence: TGCGCCAGCACGACGGGTCAGATTAATGAAAAACTGTTTTTT. Translated: CASTTGQINEKLFF.

The chain has TRBV4-1 and TRBJ1-2; possible D gene TRBD1, 5 bases. V lost 0 bases and J lost 2, with 16 bases in between. This CDR3 has 17 amino acids. The germline V gene has CDR1 MGHRA and CDR2 YSYEKL. CDR3 nucleotides: TGCGCCAGCAGCCAAGATTTCCAGGGAAGGTTCAACTATGGCTACACCTTC. Translation: CASSQDFQGRFNYGYTF.

Points on this clone: The junction departs from germline at one end; a sequencing error may be responsible. This chain uses TRBV11-3 with TRBJ2-2, with 11 bases lining up with TRBD2. Looked up from germline, CDR1 is SGHNT and CDR2 is YENEEA. The CDR3 length is 19 residues. The CDR3 DNA follows: TGTGCCAGCAGCTCCCCCGGGCTAGCGGGGGGCCCGAACGCCGGGGAGCTGTTTTTT. This sequence encodes CASSSPGLAGGPNAGELFF.

V is TRBV6-5 and J is TRBJ2-5; 7 bases agree with TRBD2. The DNA end is more similar to TRBJ2-7, so the J call may be wrong. The germline V gene has CDR1 MNHEY and CDR2 SVGAGI. CDR3 size: 13 residues. DNA for the CDR3: TGTGCCAGCAGGGGACGGGGGGCCTACGAGCAGTACTTC. This sequence encodes CASRGRGAYEQYF.

V usage is TRBV19 and J usage is TRBJ1-1; 8 bases match TRBD1. Germline trimming cut 6 bases from V and 4 bases from J; bases unmatched to any gene: 10. CDR1 is LNHDA and CDR2 is SQIVND in the germline V gene (reference sequence). The CDR3 runs to 15 residues. The CDR3 here is CASRRGRQGTTEAFF. The CDR3 region has the DNA TGTGCCAGTAGGAGAGGAAGACAGGGGACCACTGAAGCTTTCTTT.

J is TRBJ2-5 and V is TRBV6-1; D gene ambiguous. This CDR3 comprises 14 residues. From germline, CDR1 is MNHNS and CDR2 SASEGT. Trimming shortened V by 0 bases and J by 3 bases, and 8 bases separated the two germline ends. The CDR3 nucleotides read TGTGCCAGCAGTGAAGCGTTGGCAGAAGAGACCCAGTACTTC. It specifies CASSEALAEETQYF.

V and J are TRBV28 and TRBJ1-4, with D uncertain. V gave up 5 bases and J gave up 0 bases, with 22 bases separating them. CDR1 MDHEN and CDR2 SYDVKM come from the germline V gene. The length of the CDR3 is 19 residues. The CDR3 protein is CASSPLDIRSIATNEKLFF. The CDR3 coding sequence is TGTGCCAGCAGTCCCCTTGACATTCGATCCATCGCAACTAATGAAAAACTGTTTTTT.

This clone has more than one count but fewer than ten. V and J are TRBV30 and TRBJ2-1; TRBD2 matches at 12 bases. The CDR3 is 15 amino acids. Germline V gene lookup returns CDR1 GTSNPN and CDR2 SVGIG (reference sequence). V lost 0 bases and J lost 4; bases outside the gene matches: 1. The CDR3 DNA reads as TGTGCCTGGAGTGTACTAGCGGGGGGTTACAATGAGCAGTTCTTC. Its translation is CAWSVLAGGYNEQFF. The full variable domain, completed using reference TRBV30 and TRBJ2-1, is SQTIHQWPATLVQPVGSPLSLECTVEGTSNPNLYWYRQAAGRGLQLLFYSVGIGQISSEVPQNLSASRPQDRQFILSSKKLLLSDSGFYLCAWSVLAGGYNEQFFGPGTRLTVL.

This chain connects TRBV27 to TRBJ2-5; 7 nucleotides align to TRBD1. The J call may be incorrect, as the DNA end agrees better with TRBJ2-7. The germline V gene encodes CDR1 MNHEY and CDR2 SMNVEV (reference sequence). The CDR3 covers 15 residues. CDR3 nucleotides: TGTGCCAGCAGTCCCGACAGGGCTCTGGGATACGAGCAGTACTTC. Protein product: CASSPDRALGYEQYF.

V and J are TRBV7-2 and TRBJ1-1; no firm D call. CDR3 length equals 14 residues. V lost 5 bases and J lost 0, with 10 bases in between. Germline-derived CDR1 and CDR2 are SGHTA and FQGNSA. This chain's CDR3 is CASSAPTLNTEAFF. The CDR3 nucleotides read TGTGCCAGCAGCGCACCCACATTGAACACTGAAGCTTTCTTT. The full variable domain, rest sourced from reference TRBV7-2 and TRBJ1-1, is GAGVSQSPSNKVTEKGKDVELRCDPISGHTALYWYRQSLGQGLEFLIYFQGNSAPDKSGLPSDRFSAERTGGSVSTLTIQRTQQEDSAVYLCASSAPTLNTEAFFGQGTRLTVV.

This clone showed up just once. The V gene is TRBV30, the J gene TRBJ2-1; 13 nucleotides match TRBD2. The CDR3 sequence is 14 residues long. CDR1 and CDR2 from the germline V gene are GTSNPN and SVGIG (reference sequence). J was trimmed by 10 bases and V by 0 bases; bases with no gene match: 3. CDR3 DNA: TGTGCCTGGAGTGTAGGACTAGCGGGGGTAGAGCAGTTCTTC. Translating gives CAWSVGLAGVEQFF.

This chain uses TRBV5-4 with TRBJ1-1; TRBD1 aligns across 7 bases. The CDR3 extends over 15 amino acids. V gave up 0 bases and J gave up 3 bases; unmatched junction bases: 5. Germline loops: CDR1 SGHNT, CDR2 YYREEE (reference sequence). The CDR3 bases are TGTGCCAGCAGCTTGGGGGGGACAGTTTACACTGAAGCTTTCTTT. Protein product: CASSLGGTVYTEAFF.

This rearrangement joins TRBV19 to TRBJ1-1, with D possibly being TRBD1 (6 bases). This CDR3 comprises 17 residues. V was shortened by 7 bases and J by 0 bases, with 21 bases between the two germline ends. CDR1 is LNHDA and CDR2 is SQIVND in the germline V gene (reference sequence). CDR3 nucleotides: TGTGCCAGTATAGGGGGAGGGATTACGAGGATGAACACTGAAGCTTTCTTT. This translates into CASIGGGITRMNTEAFF. The full variable domain, completed using reference TRBV19 and TRBJ1-1, is DGGITQSPKYLFRKEGQNVTLSCEQNLNHDAMYWYRQDPGQGLRLIYYSQIVNDFQKGDIAEGYSVSREKKESFPLTVTSAQKNPTAFYLCASIGGGITRMNTEAFFGQGTRLTVV.

This chain joins TRBV5-4 and TRBJ2-7; no reliable D call. Trimming cost V 4 bases and J 0 bases, with 11 bases left between them. CDR3 length: 14 amino acids. Germline values: CDR1 SGHNT, CDR2 YYREEE (reference sequence). The CDR3 DNA reads TGTGCCAGCAGCCCCTCCTTCTCCTCCTACGAGCAGTACTTC. Residues: CASSPSFSSYEQYF. Using reference TRBV5-4 and TRBJ2-7 for the parts outside the CDR3, the full variable domain is ETGVTQSPTHLIKTRGQQVTLRCSSQSGHNTVSWYQQALGQGPQFIFQYYREEENGRGNFPPRFSGLQFPNYSSELNVNALELDDSALYLCASSPSFSSYEQYFGPGTRLTVT.

The rearrangement uses TRBV7-9 and TRBJ1-6; D call uncertain. The CDR3 runs 15 residues. The V and J ends lost 1 base and 3 bases respectively, with 7 bases between them. Germline CDR1 and CDR2: SEHNR and FQNEAQ (reference sequence). In DNA form, the CDR3 reads TGTGCCAGCAGCTTAGTCCAGAACTATAATTCACCCCTCCACTTT. It is translated as CASSLVQNYNSPLHF.

The chain employs TRBV11-3 and TRBJ1-1, with D unclear. Per the germline V gene, CDR1 is SGHNT and CDR2 is YENEEA. V lost 5 bases, J lost 4 bases, and 14 bases lay in between. The CDR3 runs 14 residues. The CDR3 protein is CASSRGNGPTEAFF. The CDR3 DNA reads TGTGCCAGCAGCAGAGGTAACGGTCCCACTGAAGCTTTCTTT.

V usage is TRBV5-1 and J usage is TRBJ1-2; D is perhaps TRBD1 (6 bases). Germline V CDR1 and CDR2: SGHRS, YFSETQ. The germline V and J ends were trimmed by 0 bases and 2 bases, with 17 bases remaining between them. CDR3 length: 17 residues. CDR3 sequence reads: CASSLARTETGNYGYTF. In DNA, the CDR3 is TGCGCCAGCAGCTTGGCCCGAACTGAAACAGGGAACTATGGCTACACCTTC.

This clone was found once. V and J are TRBV19 and TRBJ2-6; the D gene is possibly TRBD2 (6 bases). The CDR3 has 19 residues. Per the germline V gene, CDR1 is LNHDA and CDR2 is SQIVND (reference sequence). Trimming took off 2 bases at V and 2 bases at J, with 19 bases between the two ends. CDR3 nucleotide sequence: TGTGCCAGTAGTATAAATGCGGGACCCCCCATAACTGGGGCCAACGTCCTGACTTTC. As protein: CASSINAGPPITGANVLTF. Supplemented by reference TRBV19 and TRBJ2-6, the full variable domain reads DGGITQSPKYLFRKEGQNVTLSCEQNLNHDAMYWYRQDPGQGLRLIYYSQIVNDFQKGDIAEGYSVSREKKESFPLTVTSAQKNPTAFYLCASSINAGPPITGANVLTFGAGSRLTVL.

This clone came up a few times. The chain employs TRBV7-2 and TRBJ2-7, with 12 bases fitting TRBD2. The CDR3 is 16 amino acids. Germline V gives CDR1 SGHTA, CDR2 FQGNSA. The V and J ends lost 1 base and 7 bases, in that order; junction bases with no gene match: 8. This CDR3 is CASSLGASGGAGEQYF. In DNA, the CDR3 is TGTGCCAGCAGCTTAGGGGCTAGCGGGGGGGCGGGGGAGCAGTACTTC.

The CDR3 reads CASSEAFF. CDR3 coding DNA: TGTGCCAGTAGCGAAGCTTTCTTT. The chain has TRBV2 and TRBJ1-1; D ambiguous. V was trimmed by 9 bases and J by 8 bases, leaving 4 bases between them. Germline V CDR1 and CDR2: SNHLY, FYNNEI. The CDR3 is 8 amino acids.

The CDR3 DNA reads as TGTGCCAGCAGCTCACCGGGACTGAGCTCCTACAATGAGCAGTTCTTC. Translation: CASSSPGLSSYNEQFF. The gene calls are TRBV13 and TRBJ2-1; a weak D match, TRBD2 (6 bases). The CDR3 spans 16 residues. CDR1 is PRHDT, CDR2 FYEKMQ, per germline (reference sequence). V was pared by 4 bases and J by 0 bases, with 13 bases between.

The V gene is TRBV27, the J gene TRBJ1-2; no definite D call. Between the trimmed V and J ends, which lost 5 bases and 4 bases, there was a span of 11 bases. This CDR3 contains 13 residues. Germline assignment: CDR1 MNHEY and CDR2 SMNVEV (reference sequence). CDR3 sequence: CASSPRVGYGYTF. The CDR3 region has the DNA TGTGCCAGCAGTCCGAGGGTGGGCTATGGCTACACCTTC.

The chain uses TRBV7-3 and TRBJ2-1; TRBD2 aligns across 7 bases. The ends lost 3 bases at V and 2 bases at J; junction bases unmatched: 7. In germline, CDR1 is SGHTA, CDR2 FQGTGA. CDR3 length equals 16 residues. For the CDR3, the DNA is TGTGCCAGCAGCTTGCACGCTAGCGGCCCCTACAATGAGCAGTTCTTC. Its translation: CASSLHASGPYNEQFF.